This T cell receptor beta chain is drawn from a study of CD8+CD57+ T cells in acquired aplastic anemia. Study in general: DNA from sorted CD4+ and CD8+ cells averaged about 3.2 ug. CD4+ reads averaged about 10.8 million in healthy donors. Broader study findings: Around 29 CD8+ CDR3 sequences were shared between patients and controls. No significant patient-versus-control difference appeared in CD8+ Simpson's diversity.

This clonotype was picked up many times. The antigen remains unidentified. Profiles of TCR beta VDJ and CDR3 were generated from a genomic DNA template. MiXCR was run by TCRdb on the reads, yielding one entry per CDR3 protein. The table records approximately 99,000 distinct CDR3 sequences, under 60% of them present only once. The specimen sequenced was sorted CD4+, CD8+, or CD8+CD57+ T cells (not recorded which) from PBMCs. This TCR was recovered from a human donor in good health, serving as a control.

As DNA, the CDR3 is TGTGCCAGCAGTGACAACCGGGACACCCATTCACCCCTCCACTTT. Protein: CASSDNRDTHSPLHF. The rearrangement joins TRBV6-1 to TRBJ1-6; tentative D call: TRBD1 (6 bases). With 3 bases removed from V and 8 bases from J, the gap between germline ends came to 14 bases. Germline CDR1 and CDR2: MNHNS and SASEGT. This CDR3 is 15 amino acids long.